What follows are 18 T cell receptor beta chains derived from one specimen sequenced in a study of blood T cell repertoires in COVID-19. This table comes from immunoSEQ multiplex PCR, and its TCRdb copy is limited to in-frame clones, with some not included. The sample records approximately 300,000 clones, around 83% being singletons. Sequencing was carried out using peripheral blood. The receptor set was obtained from a woman aged 45-60 years with acute or convalescent COVID-19.

This chain links TRBV12-3 or TRBV12-4 with TRBJ2-5; 10 bases are shared with TRBD2. The CDR3 is 13 amino acids. The V gene end was trimmed by 5 bases and the J gene end by 5 bases; junction bases not matched to a gene: 2. CDR3 region: CASSISGGETQYF. The CDR3 DNA follows: TGTGCCAGCAGTATTAGCGGGGGGGAGACCCAGTACTTC.

The rearrangement joins TRBV3-1 (or the pseudogene TRBV3-2) to TRBJ2-3, with TRBD1 matching over 8 bases. CDR1 is LGHDT, CDR2 YNNKEL, per germline (reference sequence). CDR3 length: 18 amino acids. J lost 0 bases, V lost 4 bases, and 12 bases had no gene match. As DNA, the CDR3 is TGTGCCAGCAGCCTGCCTGTCCAGGGGGCGCCCAGCACAGATACGCAGTATTTT. Encoded protein: CASSLPVQGAPSTDTQYF.

This clone showed up just once. The CDR3 protein is CASSEEHQETQYF. The CDR3, as DNA: TGTGCCAGCAGTGAAGAGCACCAAGAGACCCAGTACTTC. The genes are TRBV2 and TRBJ2-5; D is ambiguous. Germline V lookup: CDR1 SNHLY, CDR2 FYNNEI. The CDR3 runs to 13 residues. With 1 base removed from V and 0 bases from J, the gap between germline ends came to 3 bases.

V usage is TRBV6-2 or TRBV6-3 and J usage is TRBJ2-1, with 11 bases matching TRBD2. The V and J ends lost 2 bases and 5 bases, in that order; junction bases with no gene match: 2. Germline values: CDR1 MNHEY, CDR2 SVGEGT. This CDR3 has 15 amino acids. CDR3 sequence (DNA): TGTGCCAGCAGTTACCCGACTAGCGGGAACAATGAGCAGTTCTTC. It is translated as CASSYPTSGNNEQFF.

This chain uses TRBV3-1 (or the pseudogene TRBV3-2) with TRBJ2-1, with 12 bases identical to TRBD1. The V gene's germline CDR1 is LGHDT and CDR2 YNNKEL (reference sequence). CDR3 length: 17 residues. With V trimmed by 4 bases and J by 7 bases, 11 bases remained unmatched. CDR3 coding DNA: TGTGCCAGCAGCCCCCCTCCCGGGACAGGGGGCAGGAATGAGCAGTTCTTC. It is translated as CASSPPPGTGGRNEQFF.

This CDR3 is CASSESPNTEAFF. CDR3 sequence (DNA): TGTGCCAGCAGTGAAAGCCCGAACACTGAAGCTTTCTTT. The J gene is TRBJ1-1, the V gene TRBV2; D is uncertain. Trimming cost V 2 bases and J 1 base, with 5 bases left between them. The CDR3 has 13 residues. CDR1 and CDR2 (germline): SNHLY, FYNNEI. Drawing the rest from reference TRBV2 and TRBJ1-1, the complete variable domain is EPEVTQTPSHQVTQMGQEVILRCVPISNHLYFYWYRQILGQKVEFLVSFYNNEISEKSEIFDDQFSVERPDGSNFTLKIRSTKLEDSAMYFCASSESPNTEAFFGQGTRLTVV.

The V call is TRBV4-1, the J call TRBJ2-7, with D possibly matching TRBD2 (5 bases). Germline loops: CDR1 MGHRA, CDR2 YSYEKL. This CDR3 contains 15 residues. Between the trimmed V and J ends, which lost 3 bases and 3 bases, there was a span of 15 bases. CDR3 residues: CASSQGSTAGYEQYV. The CDR3 coding sequence is TGCGCCAGCAGCCAGGGGAGTACGGCCGGCTACGAGCAGTACGTC.

The chain recombines TRBV2 with TRBJ2-3, with D perhaps matching TRBD1 (6 bases). Germline loops: CDR1 SNHLY, CDR2 FYNNEI. CDR3 length: 13 amino acids. V was pared by 6 bases and J by 4 bases, with 11 bases between. The CDR3 sequence: CASRDTGPDTQYF. As DNA, the CDR3 is TGTGCCAGCAGAGATACAGGGCCAGATACGCAGTATTTT.

The chain is built from TRBV3-1 (or the pseudogene TRBV3-2) and TRBJ2-6; D gene uncertain. The CDR3 runs 15 residues. CDR1 LGHDT and CDR2 YNNKEL come from the germline V gene (reference sequence). Trimming left V 2 bases short and J 0 bases short, with 5 bases between. The CDR3 reads CASSQQLSGANVLTF. CDR3 sequence (DNA): TGTGCCAGCAGCCAACAACTCTCTGGGGCCAACGTCCTGACTTTC.

V usage is TRBV7-2 and J usage is TRBJ1-2; 7 bases map to TRBD1. The CDR3 covers 17 residues. J was trimmed by 5 bases and V by 4 bases; bases with no gene match: 16. In germline, CDR1 is SGHTA, CDR2 FQGNSA. The CDR3 here is CASSSPPEGAQWYGYTF. CDR3 coding DNA: TGTGCCAGCAGCTCACCGCCCGAGGGGGCGCAGTGGTATGGCTACACCTTC.

The sample holds many counts of this clone. The chain employs TRBV3-1 (or the pseudogene TRBV3-2) and TRBJ1-5; D is possibly TRBD1 (5 bases). Germline loops: CDR1 LGHDT, CDR2 YNNKEL (reference sequence). V lost 4 bases and J lost 7, with 8 bases in between. The CDR3 length is 12 residues. The CDR3 DNA reads as TGTGCCAGCAGCCCCCGGGGGCAGCCCCAGCATTTT. Its protein is CASSPRGQPQHF.

The chain couples TRBV4-1 to TRBJ1-6, with no clear D. Germline V gene data show CDR1 as MGHRA and CDR2 as YSYEKL. Trimming took off 6 bases at V and 0 bases at J, with 9 bases between the two ends. This CDR3 comprises 15 residues. This CDR3 reads CASRLQSSYNSPLHF. The CDR3, as DNA: TGCGCCAGCAGACTCCAAAGCTCCTATAATTCACCCCTCCACTTT.

The chain combines TRBV27 with TRBJ2-7; a possible D gene is TRBD2 (7 bases). The CDR3 consists of 14 residues. CDR1 is MNHEY, CDR2 SMNVEV, per germline (reference sequence). Between the trimmed V and J ends, which lost 5 bases and 4 bases, there was a span of 15 bases. CDR3 in DNA: TGTGCCAGCAGTCCCCGGAGGGGGGGGTACGAGCAGTACTTC. It encodes CASSPRRGGYEQYF.

The chain joins TRBV10-3 to TRBJ2-7, with 8 nucleotides matching TRBD1. The germline CDR1 and CDR2 sequences are ENHRY and SYGVKD. The CDR3 covers 14 residues. J gave up 4 bases and V 4 bases, and 6 bases lay outside the gene matches. The CDR3 region is CAISGTDRAYEQYF. The DNA for the CDR3 is TGTGCCATCAGTGGTACGGACAGGGCTTACGAGCAGTACTTC.

A single count supports this clone. The chain couples TRBV7-9 to TRBJ2-1; 7 nucleotides match TRBD2. Trimming removed 1 base from V and 8 bases from J; junction bases left unmatched: 2. The CDR3 is made up of 13 amino acids. CDR1 is SEHNR and CDR2 is FQNEAQ in the germline V gene (reference sequence). The CDR3: CASSLEGGDEQFF. CDR3 coding DNA: TGTGCCAGCAGCTTAGAGGGAGGGGATGAGCAGTTCTTC.

The rearrangement links TRBV27 to TRBJ1-4, with 9 bases lining up with TRBD1. There are 16 residues in the CDR3. V was pared by 2 bases and J by 8 bases, with 9 bases of the junction left unmatched. Germline CDR1 is MNHEY and CDR2 is SMNVEV (reference sequence). The CDR3 DNA follows: TGTGCCAGCAGTTTAGGACAGGGACAGGGAGGCGAAAAACTGTTTTTT. This sequence encodes CASSLGQGQGGEKLFF.

This chain connects TRBV7-8 to TRBJ2-2, with D possibly matching TRBD2 (5 bases). Between the trimmed V and J ends, which lost 1 base and 3 bases, there was a span of 9 bases. Germline CDR1 is SGHVS and CDR2 is FQNEAQ. The CDR3 loop spans 15 amino acids. CDR3 sequence: CASSLVREDTGELFF. CDR3 in DNA: TGTGCCAGCAGCTTAGTTCGGGAAGACACCGGGGAGCTGTTTTTT.

The CDR3 DNA reads TGTGCCAGCAAATTAGCAGGACAGGGCCATGGCTACACCTTC. Its protein is CASKLAGQGHGYTF. V and J are TRBV2 and TRBJ1-2; TRBD1 agrees at 8 bases. With V trimmed by 7 bases and J by 6 bases, 10 bases remained unmatched. Germline CDR1 and CDR2: SNHLY and FYNNEI. CDR3 length: 14 residues.